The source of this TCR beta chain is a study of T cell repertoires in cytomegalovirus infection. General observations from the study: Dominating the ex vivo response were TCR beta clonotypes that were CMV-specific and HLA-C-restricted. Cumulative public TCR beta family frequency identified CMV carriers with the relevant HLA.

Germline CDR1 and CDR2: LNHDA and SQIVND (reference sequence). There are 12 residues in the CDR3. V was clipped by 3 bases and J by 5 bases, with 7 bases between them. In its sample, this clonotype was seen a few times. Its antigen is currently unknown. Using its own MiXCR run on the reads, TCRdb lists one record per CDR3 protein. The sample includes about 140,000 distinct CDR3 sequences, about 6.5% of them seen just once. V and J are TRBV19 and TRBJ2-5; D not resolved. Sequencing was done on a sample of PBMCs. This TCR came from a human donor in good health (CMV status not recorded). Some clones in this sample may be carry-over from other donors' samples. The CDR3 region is CASSIDGETQYF. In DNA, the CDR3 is TGTGCCAGTAGTATCGACGGGGAGACCCAGTACTTC. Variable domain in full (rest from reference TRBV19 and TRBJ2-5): DGGITQSPKYLFRKEGQNVTLSCEQNLNHDAMYWYRQDPGQGLRLIYYSQIVNDFQKGDIAEGYSVSREKKESFPLTVTSAQKNPTAFYLCASSIDGETQYFGPGTRLLVL.